This T cell receptor beta chain came from a study of monozygotic twins with inflammatory bowel disease. Regarding the study as a whole: T cell subtypes were not distinguishable in this analysis. Clonotypes shared with others were fewer in IBD patients than in healthy twins, especially with disease activity.

Notes on this clonotype: Its antigen is as yet unknown.

Reprocessing the 5' RACE reads, TCRdb reports a single entry for every CDR3 protein and omits DNA. Its clone listing holds about 300,000 distinct CDR3 sequences. Whole blood served as the source of total RNA, and no T cell sorting took place. Germline CDR1 is MGHDK and CDR2 is SYGVNS. The CDR3 runs 12 residues. This clonotype was sampled from a human donor with ulcerative colitis or Crohn's disease, or a healthy co-twin of an affected twin (not recorded which). V usage is TRBV25-1 and J usage is TRBJ1-2. The source material was blood. The CDR3 loop reads CASSEHSHGYTF.